Shown below are 10 T cell receptor beta chains from a single sample sequenced in a study of CXCR3-negative and CXCR3-positive naive CD8 T cells. Regarding the study as a whole: CXCR3-expressing naive cells carried TRB CDR3s more hydrophobic than those of CXCR3-negative naive cells.

Antigens of these TCRs are unknown. Libraries of TRB cDNA were made by 5' RACE and carried UMIs. TCRdb re-called the 5' RACE reads and catalogs CDR3 proteins one per entry, DNA excluded. The table lists roughly 63,000 distinct CDR3 sequences. Sequencing was performed on naive CXCR3+ CD8+ T cells from blood. The subset here: CD45RO-CCR7+CD27+CD95- naive CD8+ T cells expressing CXCR3 (TNR3+). These receptors all stem from a human donor in good health. Some clones in this sample may be carry-over from other donors' samples.

The gene calls are TRBV12-3 or TRBV12-4 and TRBJ2-7; the TRBD1 assignment by TCRdb is unverifiable without DNA. This CDR3 has 16 amino acids. This CDR3 reads CASSPLGAGLTYEQYF.

This chain joins TRBV12-3 or TRBV12-4 and TRBJ2-1; the D gene TCRdb calls, TRBD2, cannot be checked with no DNA. This CDR3 has 17 amino acids. CDR3 sequence: CASSSHPGLAVGGEQFF.

The rearrangement uses TRBV14 and TRBJ2-1; TCRdb proposes TRBD2, but this gene call is untestable without DNA. Germline CDR1 and CDR2: SGHDN and FVKESK. The CDR3 consists of 16 residues. CDR3 sequence reads: CASSQDEFRAGDEQFF.

CDR3 residues: CSARGTDYGYTF. The J gene is TRBJ1-2, the V gene TRBV29-1; the TRBD1 assignment by TCRdb is unverifiable without DNA. The CDR3 spans 12 residues. Germline loops: CDR1 SQVTM, CDR2 ANQGSEA.

The chain employs TRBV11-3 and TRBJ1-6; TCRdb picks TRBD1, but there is no DNA to check that call. The CDR3 runs to 21 residues. The germline gives CDR1 SGHNT, CDR2 YENEEA. CDR3 amino acids: CASSYSSGTGGPGVSNSPLHF.

The chain carries TRBV7-3 and TRBJ2-3; TCRdb proposes TRBD1, but this gene call is untestable without DNA. The CDR3 loop spans 15 amino acids. Germline V gives CDR1 SGHTA, CDR2 FQGTGA. The CDR3 spells CASSPPEQSTDTQYF.

This sequence joins TRBV7-3 and TRBJ2-1; TCRdb's D call of TRBD1 is untestable without DNA. This CDR3 has 16 amino acids. In germline, CDR1 is SGHTA, CDR2 FQGTGA. The CDR3 spells CASSDSPAGTNNEQFF.

This chain links TRBV7-6 with TRBJ1-5; as DNA is missing, the TRBD1 call by TCRdb cannot be tested. Looked up from germline, CDR1 is SGHVS and CDR2 is FNYEAQ. This CDR3 comprises 14 residues. The CDR3 is CASSAEGGFRPQHF.

The chain employs TRBV10-3 and TRBJ2-1; lacking DNA, the TRBD1 call made by TCRdb goes unchecked. CDR3 length: 12 amino acids. The germline V gene has CDR1 ENHRY and CDR2 SYGVKD. CDR3 sequence reads: CASSDGGKEQFF.

The V call is TRBV28, the J call TRBJ2-7. Germline V gene lookup returns CDR1 MDHEN and CDR2 SYDVKM. The CDR3 loop spans 14 amino acids. The CDR3: CASSLLGDTYEQYF.